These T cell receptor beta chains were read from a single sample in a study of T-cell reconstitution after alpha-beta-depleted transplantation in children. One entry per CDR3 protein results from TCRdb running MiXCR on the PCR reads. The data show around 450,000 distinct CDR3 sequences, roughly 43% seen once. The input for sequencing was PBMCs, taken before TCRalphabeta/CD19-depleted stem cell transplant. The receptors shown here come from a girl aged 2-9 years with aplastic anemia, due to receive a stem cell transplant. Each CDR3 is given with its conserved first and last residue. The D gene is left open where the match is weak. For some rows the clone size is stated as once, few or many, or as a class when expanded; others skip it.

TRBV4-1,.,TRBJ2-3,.,TGCGCCAGCAGCCCCCGCCCAGGGTTCACAGATACGCAGTATTTT,CASSPRPGFTDTQYF
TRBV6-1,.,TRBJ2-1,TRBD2,TGTGCCAGCATATCTAGCGGGTACGTCAATGAGCAGTTCTTC,CASISSGYVNEQFF
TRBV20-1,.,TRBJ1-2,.,TGCAGTGCTAGAGATCGAGTGGGGTCTGACTATGGCTACACCTTC,CSARDRVGSDYGYTF
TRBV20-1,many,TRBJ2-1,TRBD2,TGCAGTGCTAGACTAGCGGGTTCCTACAATGAGCAGTTCTTC,CSARLAGSYNEQFF
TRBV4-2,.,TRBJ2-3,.,TGTGCCAGCATGTTAGGCGGGGCCACAGATACGCAGTATTTT,CASMLGGATDTQYF
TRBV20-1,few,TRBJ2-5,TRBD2,TGCAGTTCTCGACTAGCGGGATCCCAAGAGACCCAGTACTTC,CSSRLAGSQETQYF
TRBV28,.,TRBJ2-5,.,TGTGCCAGCAGTGCCGGGTCCCCCCTGGAGACCCAGTACTTC,CASSAGSPLETQYF
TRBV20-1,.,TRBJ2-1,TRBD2,TGCAGTGCTAGAGATCCCGGACTAGCGGGAGGGACCTCCTACAATGAGCAGTTCTTC,CSARDPGLAGGTSYNEQFF
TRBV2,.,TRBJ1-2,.,TGTGCCAGCAACCATGGGGCATCCTCTAACTATGGCTACACCTTC,CASNHGASSNYGYTF
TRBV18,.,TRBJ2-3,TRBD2,TGTGCCAGCTCACGAAGCCTCCCGGGACTAGCGGGGGAAGATACGCAGTATTTT,CASSRSLPGLAGEDTQYF
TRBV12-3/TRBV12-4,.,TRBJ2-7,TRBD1,TGTGCCAGCAGTTTGTGGGACAGCTCCTACGAGCAGTACTTC,CASSLWDSSYEQYF
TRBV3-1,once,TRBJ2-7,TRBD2,TGTGCCAGCAGCCAAGACCGACTAGCGGGAGCCTACGAGCAGTACTTC,CASSQDRLAGAYEQYF
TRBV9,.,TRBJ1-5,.,TGTGCCAGCAGCGGGACCCCGGGGCCTCAGCCCCAGCATTTT,CASSGTPGPQPQHF
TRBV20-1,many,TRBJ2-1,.,TGCAGTGCCCCTAAAAGCGACGGGAGCTCCTACAATGAGCAGTTCTTC,CSAPKSDGSSYNEQFF
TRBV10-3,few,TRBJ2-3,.,TGTGCCATCAGTGAGTCGCAGCGGAACACAGATACGCAGTATTTT,CAISESQRNTDTQYF
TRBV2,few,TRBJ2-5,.,TGTGCCAGCAGGCCGTCGGAGACCCAGTACTTC,CASRPSETQYF
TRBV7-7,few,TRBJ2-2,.,TGTGCCAGCAGCGACCTTTTGCTCCACGGGAACACCGGGGAGCTGTTTTTT,CASSDLLLHGNTGELFF
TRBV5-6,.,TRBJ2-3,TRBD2,TGTGCCAGCAGCCGGGTAGCGGGGGCTAGCACAGATACGCAGTATTTT,CASSRVAGASTDTQYF
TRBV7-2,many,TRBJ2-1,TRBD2,TGTGCCAGCAGCTTAGTGATGACTAGCGGGAGTTATAATGAGCAGTTCTTC,CASSLVMTSGSYNEQFF
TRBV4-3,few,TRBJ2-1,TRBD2,TGCGCCAGCAGCCAAGAAGCGACTAGCGATCCTTCCTACAATGAGCAGTTCTTC,CASSQEATSDPSYNEQFF
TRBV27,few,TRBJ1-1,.,TGTGCCAGCAGTTCATACAGAGAAATGAACACTGAAGCTTTCTTT,CASSSYREMNTEAFF
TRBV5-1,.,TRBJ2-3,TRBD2,TGCGCCAGCAGCCGGACTAGCGGGGGGTCTCGCACAGATACGCAGTATTTT,CASSRTSGGSRTDTQYF
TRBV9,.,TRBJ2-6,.,TGTGCCAGCAGGGGTGGGGGGGCCAACGTCCTGACTTTC,CASRGGGANVLTF